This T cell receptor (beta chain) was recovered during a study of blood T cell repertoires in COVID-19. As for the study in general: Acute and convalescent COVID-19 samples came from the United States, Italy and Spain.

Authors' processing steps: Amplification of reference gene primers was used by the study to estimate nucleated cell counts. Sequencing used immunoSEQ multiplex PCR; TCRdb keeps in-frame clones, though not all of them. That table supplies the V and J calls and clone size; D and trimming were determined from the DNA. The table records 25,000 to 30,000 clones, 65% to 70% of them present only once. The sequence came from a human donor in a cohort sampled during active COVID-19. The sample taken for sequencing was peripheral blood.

CDR3 loop: CASSLVAGGHNEQFF. The CDR3 nucleotides are TGTGCCAGCAGCTTAGTAGCGGGAGGGCACAATGAGCAGTTCTTC. The chain uses TRBV11-3 and TRBJ2-1, with 11 nucleotides matching TRBD2. Trimming cost V 1 base and J 5 bases; bases outside gene matches: 1. Germline V CDR1 and CDR2: SGHNT, YENEEA. The CDR3 length is 15 residues. The full variable domain, rest sourced from reference TRBV11-3 and TRBJ2-1, is EAGVVQSPRYKIIEKKQPVAFWCNPISGHNTLYWYLQNLGQGPELLIRYENEEAVDDSQLPKDRFSAERLKGVDSTLKIQPAELGDSAVYLCASSLVAGGHNEQFFGPGTRLTVL.